These 21 T cell receptor beta chains share one sample of origin, sequenced in a study of molecular identifiers for immune sequencing clone quantification. TCRdb fed the PCR reads into MiXCR, producing one record per CDR3 protein. The sample consists of 400,000 to 600,000 distinct CDR3 sequences, about a fifth of them appearing once. Sequencing used naive CD8+ T cells from blood, with Jurkat cell RNA spiked in. Stated subset: FACS-sorted CD8+CD4-CCR7+CD45RA+ naive T cells. These receptor sequences come from a human donor in good health. Some libraries in this study had Jurkat cell RNA spiked in.

This clonotype was found a few times. This chain connects TRBV7-6 to TRBJ2-7; perhaps TRBD1 as D (5 bases). Germline V gene data show CDR1 as SGHVS and CDR2 as FNYEAQ. This CDR3 is built from 16 residues. Trimming took off 0 bases at V and 0 bases at J, with 12 bases between the two ends. This CDR3 reads CASSLAPGRTSYEQYF. The CDR3 nucleotides are TGTGCCAGCAGCTTAGCGCCAGGGCGAACCTCCTACGAGCAGTACTTC. The variable domain in full, with the rest retrieved from reference TRBV7-6 and TRBJ2-7, is GAGVSQSPRYKVTKRGQDVALRCDPISGHVSLYWYRQALGQGPEFLTYFNYEAQQDKSGLPNDRFSAERPEGSISTLTIQRTEQRDSAMYRCASSLAPGRTSYEQYFGPGTRLTVT.

The chain couples TRBV27 to TRBJ2-7; D possibly matches TRBD1 or TRBD2 (7 bases each). V was cut by 5 bases and J by 3 bases, with 14 bases left in between. The CDR3 contains 14 residues. Germline-derived CDR1 and CDR2 are MNHEY and SMNVEV (reference sequence). CDR3 protein: CASSPQGGVYEQYF. CDR3 DNA: TGTGCCAGCAGTCCCCAGGGGGGGGTCTACGAGCAGTACTTC.

This clonotype was picked up a small number of times. An end of the junction differs from the germline gene, which may be a read error. The chain has TRBV9 and TRBJ2-3; 8 bases are a match to TRBD1. The germline CDR1 and CDR2 sequences are SGDLS and YYNGEE. CDR3 length: 15 amino acids. The CDR3 region has the DNA TGTGCCAGCAGCGTGGGACAGGCAACCTCCTACGAGCAGTACTTT. Protein: CASSVGQATSYEQYF.

Of note for this clonotype: A much larger clone differs from this one at a single base, so this may be a read error. J is TRBJ2-7 and V is TRBV13, with 7 bases matching TRBD1. This CDR3 comprises 14 residues. Germline assignment: CDR1 PRHDT and CDR2 FYEKMQ (reference sequence). The ends lost 4 bases at V and 2 bases at J; junction bases unmatched: 5. As DNA, the CDR3 is TGTGCCAGCAGCTCCCGGGACAGCGCCTACGAGCAGTACTTC. Its translation is CASSSRDSAYEQYF.

This chain connects TRBV20-1 to TRBJ2-4; D gene unclear. The CDR3 sequence is 15 residues long. Germline V lookup: CDR1 DFQATT, CDR2 SNEGSKA (reference sequence). Trimming took 5 bases from V and 0 from J, leaving 14 bases between them. CDR3 nucleotides: TGCAGTGCTCTCAACGGGCAGATAGCCAAAAACATTCAGTACTTC. It yields the protein CSALNGQIAKNIQYF.

This clonotype was counted ten times or more. The chain is built from TRBV5-6 and TRBJ1-1, with TRBD1 as a possible D gene (6 bases). The CDR3 extends over 15 amino acids. The germline V gene encodes CDR1 SGHDT and CDR2 YYEEEE. V shed 0 bases and J shed 3 bases, with 12 bases lying between them. The CDR3 loop is CASSLALGADTEAFF. The CDR3 DNA is TGTGCCAGCAGCTTGGCCCTGGGGGCCGACACTGAAGCTTTCTTT.

The chain employs TRBV30 and TRBJ2-7; D possibly corresponds to TRBD2 (5 bases). This CDR3 comprises 13 residues. The germline V gene has CDR1 GTSNPN and CDR2 SVGIG (reference sequence). Trimming cost V 0 bases and J 3 bases, with 9 bases left between them. CDR3 bases: TGTGCCTGGAGTGTACGGGGTTTCTACGAGCAGTACTTC. This sequence encodes CAWSVRGFYEQYF. The full variable domain, in which reference TRBV30 and TRBJ2-7 provide the parts outside the CDR3, is SQTIHQWPATLVQPVGSPLSLECTVEGTSNPNLYWYRQAAGRGLQLLFYSVGIGQISSEVPQNLSASRPQDRQFILSSKKLLLSDSGFYLCAWSVRGFYEQYFGPGTRLTVT.

This clonotype was observed a handful of times. This rearrangement joins TRBV19 to TRBJ2-1; D perhaps matches TRBD1 (5 bases). This CDR3 has 13 amino acids. Trimming pared 4 bases from V and 2 bases from J, leaving 6 bases between. Germline CDR1 and CDR2: LNHDA and SQIVND (reference sequence). The CDR3 region has the DNA TGTGCCAGTAGTACGACAGCCTACAATGAGCAGTTCTTC. It encodes CASSTTAYNEQFF.

This clonotype was found many times. This chain uses TRBV23-1 with TRBJ2-3, with D tentatively TRBD1 (7 bases). TRBV23-1 is an ORF, and what it does is uncertain. The V end lost 2 bases, the J end lost 0 bases, and 24 bases lay between the germline ends. The CDR3 is made up of 20 amino acids. CDR3 sequence: CASSQSKPRRGRKSTDTQYF. As DNA, the CDR3 is TGCGCCAGCAGTCAAAGCAAGCCCAGGAGGGGGCGCAAGAGCACAGATACGCAGTATTTT.

This clonotype showed up many times. The chain combines TRBV2 with TRBJ2-3; either TRBD1 or TRBD2 may supply D (6 bases each). The CDR3 contains 14 residues. CDR1 is SNHLY, CDR2 FYNNEI, per germline. Trimming cost V 3 bases and J 4 bases, with 11 bases left between them. The CDR3 reads CASSDGGRADTQYF. CDR3 bases: TGTGCCAGCAGTGATGGGGGGCGGGCAGATACGCAGTATTTT.

The chain combines TRBV30 with TRBJ1-1; D not resolved. V lost 2 bases to trimming and J lost 7 bases, with 17 bases between them. The length of the CDR3 is 14 residues. Germline V CDR1 and CDR2: GTSNPN, SVGIG (reference sequence). CDR3 bases: TGTGCCTGGAGTCCCCTAGGACTAGGCCTTGAAGCTTTCTTT. Protein: CAWSPLGLGLEAFF.

The CDR3 loop reads CASSQDKGYSGNTIYF. CDR3 in DNA: TGCGCCAGCAGCCAAGATAAGGGCTACTCTGGAAACACCATATATTTT. The rearrangement links TRBV4-3 to TRBJ1-3; D is ambiguous. V was cut by 0 bases and J by 0 bases, with 9 bases left in between. Germline V lookup: CDR1 LGHNA, CDR2 YSLEER. The CDR3 spans 16 residues.

This clonotype came up a few times. The chain joins TRBV6-4 to TRBJ2-3; 10 bases map to TRBD2. The CDR3 is 15 residues long. With V trimmed by 4 bases and J by 6 bases, 7 bases remained unmatched. Germline lookup yields CDR1 MRHNA and CDR2 SNTAGT. The DNA of the CDR3 is TGTGCCAGCAGTGCCACTCTAGCGGGGGATGATACGCAGTATTTT. Amino acids: CASSATLAGDDTQYF.

Notes on this clonotype: This sequence may be a read error, since a much larger clone differs from it by one base. The rearrangement joins TRBV4-3 to TRBJ2-7; D might be TRBD2 (5 bases). The germline gives CDR1 LGHNA, CDR2 YSLEER. This CDR3 contains 14 residues. V was cut by 4 bases and J by 7 bases, with 17 bases left in between. The CDR3 DNA reads TGCGCCAGCAGCCGAGATCATGCGGGTCGGGAGCAGTACTTC. Translating it yields CASSRDHAGREQYF.

On this clonotype: Since a much larger clone is just one base distant, this may be a read error. V gene TRBV4-3 combines with J gene TRBJ2-7, with D possibly called TRBD1 or TRBD2 (5 bases each). The CDR3 consists of 15 residues. V was shortened by 0 bases and J by 7 bases, with 16 bases between the two germline ends. Looked up from germline, CDR1 is LGHNA and CDR2 is YSLEER. The CDR3 DNA reads as TGCGCCAGCAGCCAAGAACAGGAGGTCATGGGTGAGCAGTACTTC. Its translation: CASSQEQEVMGEQYF.

This clonotype has just a few counts. V usage is TRBV7-2 and J usage is TRBJ2-7, with no clear D. This CDR3 region has 13 residues. Trimming took 3 bases from V and 6 from J, leaving 12 bases between them. The germline V gene encodes CDR1 SGHTA and CDR2 FQGNSA. The CDR3 spells CASSFLGGVEQYF. The CDR3, as DNA: TGTGCCAGCAGCTTCCTAGGTGGGGTCGAGCAGTACTTC.

The rearrangement uses TRBV7-9 and TRBJ2-5; TRBD1 matches 8 bases. J lost 5 bases, V lost 5 bases, and 10 bases had no gene match. The germline V gene encodes CDR1 SEHNR and CDR2 FQNEAQ (reference sequence). The CDR3 contains 15 residues. Here the CDR3 reads CASSASQGAGETQYF. CDR3 in DNA: TGTGCCAGCAGCGCTTCTCAGGGGGCGGGGGAGACCCAGTACTTC.

This clonotype was observed at least ten times. The rearrangement joins TRBV9 to TRBJ2-5; a possible D gene is TRBD1 (5 bases). V was trimmed by 0 bases and J by 1 base, leaving 7 bases between them. This CDR3 region has 14 residues. The V gene's germline CDR1 is SGDLS and CDR2 YYNGEE. CDR3 DNA sequence: TGTGCCAGCAGCGTAGCAGGGCTCCAAGAGACCCAGTACTTC. It is translated as CASSVAGLQETQYF.

This chain connects TRBV3-1 to TRBJ2-3; D perhaps matches TRBD2 (5 bases). V lost 3 bases, J lost 2 bases, and 9 bases lay in between. Germline V CDR1 and CDR2: LGHDT, YNNKEL (reference sequence). The CDR3 spans 14 residues. The CDR3 DNA follows: TGTGCCAGCAGCCAGGAACTAGTCACAGATACGCAGTATTTT. Translated, it gives CASSQELVTDTQYF.

For this clonotype: A junction end diverges from the germline sequence, so it may reflect a read error. The gene calls are TRBV7-9 and TRBJ1-1; tentatively, D is TRBD1 (5 bases). Germline V gene sequence: CDR1 SEHNR, CDR2 FQNEAQ (reference sequence). The CDR3 runs to 15 residues. The DNA for the CDR3 is TGTGCCTGCAGCCCCTTTATGGGGGAGAACACTGAAGCTTTCTTT. Translation: CACSPFMGENTEAFF. Looking up the rest from reference TRBV7-9 and TRBJ1-1 gives the full variable domain: DTGVSQNPRHKITKRGQNVTFRCDPISEHNRLYWYRQTLGQGPEFLTYFQNEAQLEKSRLLSDRFSAERPKGSFSTLEIQRTEQGDSAMYLCACSPFMGENTEAFFGQGTRLTVV.

This clonotype was recorded a few times. The rearrangement uses TRBV6-5 and TRBJ2-7; the match to TRBD2 covers 11 bases. This CDR3 is 14 amino acids long. Germline V lookup: CDR1 MNHEY, CDR2 SVGAGI. The junction had 6 bases not matched to a gene; V was cut back by 5 bases and J by 6 bases. The CDR3 coding sequence is TGTGCCAGCAGTCAACTAGCGGGAGCTTCCGAGCAGTACTTC. Translation: CASSQLAGASEQYF.